The 25 T cell receptor beta chains below all came from one sample that was sequenced in a study of tumor and adjacent non-tumor tissue in lung cancer. A modified ARM-PCR protocol with three rounds of nested PCR amplified TCRbeta. TCRdb re-called the multiplex PCR reads with MiXCR, one entry per CDR3 protein. The table records more than 85,000 distinct CDR3 sequences, around 75% of them present only once. No cell sorting was done before RNA was extracted from the tissue. Sequencing used lung tumor tissue. These receptors were collected from an older woman with non-small cell lung cancer.

This clonotype is a singleton in its sample. An end of the junction does not agree with germline; a read error may underlie this. The V and J genes are TRBV20-1 and TRBJ2-2, with a tentative D call TRBD2 (5 bases). The germline V gene encodes CDR1 DFQATT and CDR2 SNEGSKA (reference sequence). The CDR3 totals 12 residues. The CDR3 bases are TGCATTGCTAATGGACTGACCGGGGAACTGTTTTTT. This encodes CIANGLTGELFF.

Comment on this clonotype: It may be a read error: a sequence one base away is much more abundant. The chain carries TRBV6-2 or TRBV6-3 and TRBJ2-1; 10 nucleotides line up with TRBD2. This CDR3 comprises 16 residues. The junction had 9 bases not matched to a gene; V was cut back by 6 bases and J by 4 bases. Germline assignment: CDR1 MNHEY and CDR2 SVGEGT. CDR3 sequence: CASRRLTSGAYNEQFF. CDR3 DNA sequence: TGTGCCAGCAGGCGCCTAACTAGCGGGGCTTACAATGAGCAGTTCTTC.

For this clonotype: Likely a read error: the CDR3 ends without its conserved phenylalanine or tryptophan. V and J are TRBV20-1 and TRBJ2-1; D is uncertain. This CDR3 has 12 residues. Germline CDR1 reads DFQATT; CDR2 reads SNEGSKA (reference sequence). V lost 3 bases, J lost 5 bases, and 8 bases lay in between. The CDR3 DNA follows: TGCAGTGCTAGCCTCGAAGACAATGAGCAGTTCTAC. Its translation: CSASLEDNEQFY.

The table lists this clonotype with a count of one. A much larger clone differs by one base, so this may be a read error. This chain links TRBV5-4 with TRBJ2-7; D perhaps matches TRBD1 (6 bases). The CDR3 length is 13 residues. Germline loops: CDR1 SGHNT, CDR2 YYREEE (reference sequence). CDR3 nucleotide sequence: TGTACCAGCAGCCGACAGGAGGCCTACGAGCAGTACTTC. Translation gives CTSSRQEAYEQYF.

This sequence joins TRBV29-1 and TRBJ2-1; tentatively, D is TRBD1 (6 bases). This CDR3 region has 12 residues. V shed 4 bases and J shed 9 bases, with 13 bases lying between them. Germline assignment: CDR1 SQVTM and CDR2 ANQGSEA. CDR3 protein: CSVGNRVCEQFF. As DNA, the CDR3 is TGCAGCGTTGGCAACAGGGTGTGTGAGCAGTTCTTC.

As regards this clonotype: The final CDR3 position lacks the conserved phenylalanine or tryptophan, pointing to a likely read error. The genes are TRBV10-2 and TRBJ2-2, with D tentatively TRBD1 (6 bases). The CDR3 loop spans 13 amino acids. Germline V gives CDR1 WSHSY, CDR2 SAAADI. CDR3 protein: CATRDKETGKLFC. The CDR3 DNA sequence: TGCGCCACTCGGGACAAAGAAACCGGGAAGCTGTTTTGT.

Concerning this clonotype: A single base separates this from a much larger clone, so it may be a read error. Likely a read error: the CDR3 ends without its conserved phenylalanine or tryptophan. The CDR3 nucleotides are TGCAGTGCCCTCACCGGAGTTAAGATAGGGGAGCTGTTTTCT. Residues: CSALTGVKIGELFS. This chain links TRBV20-1 with TRBJ2-2; D is uncertain. CDR1 and CDR2 (germline): DFQATT, SNEGSKA (reference sequence). V dropped 6 bases and J dropped 8 bases, with 19 bases sitting between them. This CDR3 is built from 14 residues.

Turning to this clonotype: A much larger clone sits a single nucleotide away, making a read error possible. The V gene is TRBV20-1, the J gene TRBJ1-1, with D maybe TRBD1 (5 bases). Per germline, CDR1 DFQATT and CDR2 SNEGSKA (reference sequence). The ends were cut back, 0 bases at V and 2 bases at J, with 13 bases in the middle. The CDR3 totals 15 residues. The CDR3 DNA follows: TGCAGTGCTAGAGATGGCGGGGGGATCAACACTGAAGCTTTCTTT. The encoded protein is CSARDGGGINTEAFF.

As regards this clonotype: Sequence at one end of the junction differs from germline and may be a read error. The rearrangement uses TRBV6-2 or TRBV6-3 and TRBJ1-2; the D gene is possibly TRBD1 (5 bases). Germline V gene lookup returns CDR1 MNHEY and CDR2 SVGEGT. CDR3 length: 13 amino acids. Written as DNA, the CDR3 is TGTGCCAGCAGTTCGACGGACAACTATGGCTGCACCTTT. It is translated as CASSSTDNYGCTF.

Only a few counts were recorded for this clonotype. This chain connects TRBV6-1 to TRBJ2-3; D is undetermined. Germline V lookup: CDR1 MNHNS, CDR2 SASEGT. This CDR3 region has 13 residues. With 5 bases removed from V and 4 bases from J, the gap between germline ends came to 10 bases. The CDR3 region has the DNA TGTGCCAGCAGTCGACTCATCCCAGATACGCAGTATTTT. It specifies CASSRLIPDTQYF.

The J gene is TRBJ2-1, the V gene TRBV28; the D gene is possibly TRBD2 (5 bases). Germline-derived CDR1 and CDR2 are MDHEN and SYDVKM. V lost 4 bases and J lost 8, with 15 bases in between. The CDR3 runs 14 residues. For the CDR3, the DNA is TGTGCCAGCAGTTATGAAGCGGCCAGCTATGAGCAGTTCTTC. It yields the protein CASSYEAASYEQFF.

As for this clonotype: This may come from a read error, since a much larger clone is one base off. The chain uses TRBV29-1 and TRBJ1-5, with D perhaps TRBD1 or TRBD2 (5 bases each). The DNA end lines up better with TRBJ2-3; the J call may be wrong. The CDR3 has 13 amino acids. Per germline, CDR1 SQVTM and CDR2 ANQGSEA. The CDR3 sequence is CSPDRGLNQPQYF. The CDR3 DNA is TGCAGCCCTGACCGGGGCCTTAATCAGCCCCAGTATTTT.

Concerning this clonotype: Since a much larger clone is just one base distant, this may be a read error. The chain carries TRBV4-2 and TRBJ2-3, with a weak D call TRBD2 (6 bases). Germline CDR1 is LGHNA and CDR2 is YNFKEQ. This CDR3 comprises 16 residues. CDR3 region: CTSSQAGGEGTDTQYF. Here the CDR3 DNA reads TGTACCAGCAGCCAAGCGGGCGGGGAGGGCACAGATACGCAGTATTTT.

J is TRBJ2-4 and V is TRBV29-1; D is perhaps TRBD2 (6 bases). From germline, CDR1 is SQVTM and CDR2 ANQGSEA. The CDR3 covers 12 residues. Trimming left V 5 bases short and J 7 bases short, with 12 bases between. The CDR3 DNA reads as TGCAGCGTTATCATGGGACTGAACATTCAGTACTTC. It codes for CSVIMGLNIQYF.

The gene calls are TRBV29-1 and TRBJ2-3; weak D call: TRBD2 (6 bases). The V gene's germline CDR1 is SQVTM and CDR2 ANQGSEA. The CDR3 totals 15 residues. V shed 3 bases and J shed 8 bases, with 21 bases lying between them. CDR3 nucleotides: TGCAGCGTTGATGGGGTGGAGGGCACAGAGGGTACGCAGTATTTT. Translation: CSVDGVEGTEGTQYF.

Regarding this clonotype: Sequence at one end of the junction differs from germline and may be a read error. CDR3 nucleotides: TGTGCCAGCAGCTTAGATTCGAGCGGACAAACTAATGAGAAACTGTTTTTT. Protein: CASSLDSSGQTNEKLFF. This chain uses TRBV11-2 with TRBJ1-4, with D tentatively TRBD1 (5 bases). The germline CDR1 and CDR2 sequences are SGHAT and FQNNGV. The CDR3 is 17 amino acids.

With respect to this clonotype: A clone one base away is much larger, so this may be a read error. This sequence joins TRBV5-4 and TRBJ2-1; D is uncertain. The ends were cut back, 5 bases at V and 15 bases at J, with 18 bases in the middle. Germline V gene lookup returns CDR1 SGHNT and CDR2 YYREEE (reference sequence). This CDR3 comprises 12 residues. The CDR3 is CASRLNTGLPFF. In DNA form, the CDR3 reads TGTGCCAGCAGGCTAAACACGGGCCTGCCGTTCTTC.

To note about this clonotype: No conserved phenylalanine or tryptophan ends this CDR3, so it is likely a read error. The rearrangement joins TRBV29-1 to TRBJ2-3, with TRBD2 matching 8 bases. The germline V gene has CDR1 SQVTM and CDR2 ANQGSEA. This CDR3 has 14 amino acids. The CDR3 coding sequence is TGCATCATACAGGGTAGCGGGAACACAGATACGCAGTATTAT. Its translation: CIIQGSGNTDTQYY.

Turning to this clonotype: The germline gene is not matched at one end of the junction; a read error may be the cause. V is TRBV12-3 or TRBV12-4 and J is TRBJ2-3; D unresolved. The CDR3 totals 12 residues. CDR3 in amino acids: CASSLGTETQYF. The CDR3 nucleotides are TGTGCGAGCAGTTTAGGCACAGAAACGCAGTATTTT.

The chain links TRBV11-2 to TRBJ2-7; D unresolved. This CDR3 has 12 residues. The germline gives CDR1 SGHAT, CDR2 FQNNGV. V was trimmed by 5 bases and J by 12 bases, leaving 17 bases between them. The CDR3 here is CASSADRYELYF. CDR3 DNA sequence: TGTGCCAGCAGCGCGGACCGCTACGAACTGTACTTC.

As regards this clonotype: The conserved phenylalanine or tryptophan normally closing the CDR3 is absent here, so this likely arose from a read error. V and J are TRBV6-5 and TRBJ2-5, with 9 bases matching TRBD2. This CDR3 spans 15 amino acids. Germline V gene sequence: CDR1 MNHEY, CDR2 SVGAGI. The CDR3 spells CATSYSWRGGETQYY. DNA of the CDR3: TGTGCCACCAGTTATTCATGGCGGGGGGGAGAGACCCAGTACTAT.

Notes on this clonotype: A much larger clonotype is one base distant, so this may be a read error. CDR3 residues: CASSIGQGYYNEQFF. The CDR3 DNA reads as TGTGCCAGCAGTATAGGACAGGGTTACTACAATGAGCAGTTCTTC. The rearrangement uses TRBV12-3 or TRBV12-4 and TRBJ2-1; 8 bases line up with TRBD1. The ends lost 5 bases at V and 3 bases at J; junction bases unmatched: 6. This CDR3 has 15 amino acids.

This chain links TRBV11-1 with TRBJ2-2; TRBD2 matches 7 bases. Germline CDR1 and CDR2: SGHAT and FQDESV (reference sequence). This CDR3 is 17 amino acids long. V trimming: 4 bases; J trimming: 10 bases; junction bases outside the gene matches: 18. CDR3: CASSSPALAGVSAELFF. CDR3 nucleotides: TGTGCCAGCAGCTCCCCTGCGTTGGCGGGAGTATCCGCGGAGCTGTTTTTT.

With respect to this clonotype: This may be a read error, as it is one base from a much larger clone. This rearrangement joins TRBV20-1 to TRBJ1-2, with 7 positions matching TRBD1. The CDR3 contains 15 residues. CDR1 is DFQATT, CDR2 SNEGSKA, per germline (reference sequence). V lost 2 bases, J lost 3 bases, and 9 bases stayed unmatched. The CDR3 here is CSARSSTGEYYGYTF. CDR3 in DNA: TGCAGTGCTAGAAGCTCTACAGGGGAGTACTATGGCTACACCTTC.

This chain links TRBV5-5 with TRBJ1-4, with 7 positions matching TRBD1. The CDR3 runs 14 residues. V was clipped by 7 bases and J by 7 bases; unmatched bases: 10. Germline-derived CDR1 and CDR2 are SGHKS and YYEKEE (reference sequence). The CDR3 DNA sequence: TGTGCCAGCCCGAGACAGGGCGAGGGTGAAAAACTGTTTTTT. Translation gives CASPRQGEGEKLFF.